This T cell receptor beta chain was identified during a study of T cell repertoires in cytomegalovirus infection. In the study overall: CMV epitopes that were recently identified and HLA-C-restricted were used alongside well-studied HLA-B-restricted ones. Carrying CMV and the relevant HLA type showed in public TCR beta signatures. Study-wide results and caveats: The response measured ex vivo was dominated by TCR beta clonotypes (HLA-C-restricted and CMV-specific). Accumulated public TCR beta family frequency recognized individuals carrying CMV together with the relevant HLA.

The CDR3 covers 13 residues. The germline V and J ends were trimmed by 2 bases and 5 bases, with 6 bases remaining between them. In germline, CDR1 is SEHNR, CDR2 FQNEAQ (reference sequence). Each CDR3 protein gets one entry after TCRdb re-called the reads with MiXCR. The top ten hold about an eighth of the sample, which has about a million distinct CDR3 sequences, roughly 30% seen once. This clonotype appeared many times. Antigen: not known. The source of this sequence is a human donor in good health (CMV status not recorded). Some clones in this sample may be carry-over from other donors' samples. The chain couples TRBV7-9 to TRBJ2-2; no clear D. The sample here was cultured CD8+ T cells from PBMCs, taken from culture after CMV antigen stimulation. This CDR3 reads CASSLLETGELFF. The DNA of the CDR3 is TGTGCCAGCAGCTTACTCGAAACCGGGGAGCTGTTTTTT.